The TCR beta chain under discussion was sequenced for a study of control samples from healthy donors and cancer patients. TCRdb keeps only in-frame clones here, not all; method: immunoSEQ multiplex PCR. The repertoire holds fewer than 150,000 clones, with 80% to 95% as singletons. Germline CDR1 and CDR2: WNHNN and SYGVQD (reference sequence). There are 14 residues in the CDR3. The trim removed 4 bases at V and 9 bases at J, leaving 9 bases unmatched. This chain connects TRBV10-1 to TRBJ2-1; 7 nucleotides align to TRBD1. This clonotype was sampled from a man aged 18 to 29 in good health. Material for sequencing was blood. In nucleotides, the CDR3 is TGCGCCAGCAGTGCGCAGGGGGACGGACGTGAGCAGTTCTTC. Translating it yields CASSAQGDGREQFF.